This T cell receptor beta chain was recovered during a study of shared T cell receptors in the human thymus. Measured with immunoSEQ multiplex PCR; TCRdb has only the in-frame clones, and not every one. The data show some 720,000 clones, roughly 90% seen once. CDR1 is SEHNR, CDR2 FQNEAQ, per germline (reference sequence). This CDR3 comprises 13 residues. J was trimmed by 9 bases and V by 5 bases; bases with no gene match: 8. This same sample was also part of a study on human thymus T cells. That paper adds: Resections were taken during corrective heart surgery, and the thymus tissue came from these. Biased V and J segment usage appeared in thymus and peripheral blood. Unrelated individuals were reported by related research to share highly overlapping thymic repertoires.

Source material: thymocytes. This TCR came from a boy younger than two with a congenital heart defect. The chain uses TRBV7-9 and TRBJ2-7, with 9 bases matching TRBD2. The CDR3 DNA reads as TGTGCCAGCAGCATAAAGCGGGAGGAAGTGCAGTACTTC. It encodes CASSIKREEVQYF.